These 27 T cell receptor beta chains were sequenced from one sample in a study of blood T cells in healthy people across ages. A second roughly 6 to 11 cycle PCR used barcoded and J-beta primers. TCRdb passed the 5' RACE reads through MiXCR, listing each CDR3 protein once. The sample consists of approximately 2,000,000 distinct CDR3 sequences, about 39% of them appearing once. The sample was blood. The source is a human donor in good health.

At least ten counts were recorded for this clonotype. This chain links TRBV7-2 with TRBJ2-3; 11 bases agree with TRBD2. The V segment lost 4 bases and the J segment 1 base; nucleotides outside the gene matches: 13. CDR1 and CDR2 from the germline V gene are SGHTA and FQGNSA. CDR3 size: 19 residues. This CDR3 reads CASSSPTSGALRGTDTQYF. The CDR3 DNA reads TGTGCCAGCAGCTCACCGACTAGCGGGGCCCTCCGGGGCACAGATACGCAGTATTTT. Full variable domain (missing parts from reference TRBV7-2 and TRBJ2-3): GAGVSQSPSNKVTEKGKDVELRCDPISGHTALYWYRQSLGQGLEFLIYFQGNSAPDKSGLPSDRFSAERTGGSVSTLTIQRTQQEDSAVYLCASSSPTSGALRGTDTQYFGPGTRLTVL.

In regard to this clonotype: The junction differs from germline at one of its ends, possibly a read error. CDR3 DNA: TGCACCAGCAGCTTGGACCCGGGACAGGGAACGGAGAAGAACACCGGGGAGCTGTTTTTT. It yields the protein CTSSLDPGQGTEKNTGELFF. The V call is TRBV5-1, the J call TRBJ2-2, with 9 bases lining up with TRBD1. The CDR3 has 20 amino acids. Germline V CDR1 and CDR2: SGHRS, YFSETQ.

This chain uses TRBV5-1 with TRBJ1-4, with a weak D call TRBD1 (6 bases). Trimming left V 3 bases short and J 4 bases short, with 10 bases between. Looked up from germline, CDR1 is SGHRS and CDR2 is YFSETQ. The CDR3 has 14 residues. In DNA form, the CDR3 reads TGCGCCAGCAGCTATCGGGGACATAATGAAAAACTGTTTTTT. Protein product: CASSYRGHNEKLFF. Full variable domain (missing parts from reference TRBV5-1 and TRBJ1-4): KAGVTQTPRYLIKTRGQQVTLSCSPISGHRSVSWYQQTPGQGLQFLFEYFSETQRNKGNFPGRFSGRQFSNSRSEMNVSTLELGDSALYLCASSYRGHNEKLFFGSGTQLSVL.

V and J are TRBV4-1 and TRBJ1-2; tentative D call: TRBD1 (6 bases). Trimming stripped 2 bases from V and 4 bases from J, with 20 bases between. The CDR3 has 17 residues. Germline-derived CDR1 and CDR2 are MGHRA and YSYEKL. In nucleotides, the CDR3 is TGCGCCAGCAGCCAACCCCCCGGGACAAAGAGGGGCTATGGCTACACCTTC. This sequence encodes CASSQPPGTKRGYGYTF.

The chain is built from TRBV12-3 or TRBV12-4 and TRBJ2-7, with TRBD1 matching 9 bases. The length of the CDR3 is 15 residues. J lost 3 bases, V lost 5 bases, and 8 bases had no gene match. The DNA for the CDR3 is TGTGCCAGCAGTCTGACCGGGACAGGGTACTACGAGCAGTACTTC. Amino acids: CASSLTGTGYYEQYF.

This clonotype was found a few times. V and J are TRBV20-1 and TRBJ2-4, with 11 positions matching TRBD1. The J call may be wrong; the DNA end is better matched by TRBJ2-5. The CDR3 spans 15 residues. Germline V gene sequence: CDR1 DFQATT, CDR2 SNEGSKA (reference sequence). The CDR3 DNA sequence: TGCAGTGCTATGACACCGGGACAGGGGGATGGGACCCAGTACTTC. This encodes CSAMTPGQGDGTQYF.

The chain employs TRBV24-1 and TRBJ2-5, with 12 positions matching TRBD2. The CDR3 is 15 amino acids. The germline gives CDR1 KGHDR, CDR2 SFDVKD. Germline trimming cut 4 bases from V and 4 bases from J; bases unmatched to any gene: 3. The CDR3 DNA sequence: TGTGCCACCAGTGAACCGACTAGCGGGGGAGAGACCCAGTACTTC. Its translation: CATSEPTSGGETQYF.

This clonotype was counted only a few times. V gene TRBV12-3 or TRBV12-4 combines with J gene TRBJ2-7; D is unresolved. The V end lost 2 bases, the J end lost 2 bases, and 10 bases lay between the germline ends. This CDR3 contains 14 residues. In DNA, the CDR3 is TGTGCCAGCAGTTTAACCTTCCCCCCCTACGAGCAGTACTTC. This codes for CASSLTFPPYEQYF.

The rearrangement uses TRBV18 and TRBJ1-2; 7 bases line up with TRBD1. This CDR3 contains 15 residues. Per the germline V gene, CDR1 is KGHSH and CDR2 is LQKENI. J gave up 6 bases and V 3 bases, and 10 bases lay outside the gene matches. The CDR3 protein is CASSPYGDSINGYTF. As DNA, the CDR3 is TGTGCCAGCTCACCCTATGGGGACAGTATCAATGGCTACACCTTC.

This clonotype was picked up a small number of times. The chain links TRBV20-1 to TRBJ1-1; D ambiguous. CDR1 DFQATT and CDR2 SNEGSKA come from the germline V gene (reference sequence). The V end was cut by 5 bases, the J end by 1 base, with 14 bases between. This CDR3 is built from 14 residues. In DNA form, the CDR3 reads TGCAGTGCTCGATACGGAGGGTGGAACACTGAAGCTTTCTTT. It is translated as CSARYGGWNTEAFF.

This clonotype was counted between two and nine times. The chain joins TRBV7-9 to TRBJ2-5; 8 nucleotides agree with TRBD2. Trimming at V came to 5 bases and at J to 4 bases, leaving 12 bases not matched to a gene. The CDR3 consists of 16 residues. Germline CDR1 is SEHNR and CDR2 is FQNEAQ (reference sequence). CDR3 nucleotide sequence: TGTGCCAGCAGCCCGAGGACTAGCAGGGACGTAGAGACCCAGTACTTC. It specifies CASSPRTSRDVETQYF.

This clonotype was picked up one time. The rearrangement uses TRBV5-1 and TRBJ2-7; tentatively, D is TRBD2 (6 bases). The CDR3 spans 12 residues. CDR1 and CDR2 (germline): SGHRS, YFSETQ. Deletions cut 4 bases from V and 10 bases from J, with 15 bases between. CDR3 bases: TGCGCCAGCAGCCCCAAGAGGCGGGACCAGTACTTC. Translating it yields CASSPKRRDQYF.

This chain joins TRBV15 and TRBJ1-5; a possible D gene is TRBD1 (6 bases). V was pared by 3 bases and J by 6 bases, with 21 bases between. Germline V gives CDR1 LNHNV, CDR2 YYDKDF (reference sequence). There are 17 residues in the CDR3. The CDR3 sequence is CATSSDTTGLSSQPQHF. In nucleotides, the CDR3 is TGTGCCACCAGCAGTGATACAACAGGGTTATCAAGTCAGCCCCAGCATTTT.

Concerning this clonotype itself: At one boundary the junction diverges from the germline segment, which might be a read error. The rearrangement joins TRBV28 to TRBJ2-3; D is possibly TRBD1 or TRBD2 (5 bases each). Germline V gives CDR1 MDHEN, CDR2 SYDVKM. This CDR3 is built from 16 residues. The CDR3 loop reads CASSEGLAPTSDTQYF. As DNA, the CDR3 is TGCGCCAGCAGTGAGGGGTTAGCGCCTACGTCCGATACGCAGTATTTT.

This clonotype was counted many times. The chain has TRBV20-1 and TRBJ2-1; unclear D gene. Looked up from germline, CDR1 is DFQATT and CDR2 is SNEGSKA (reference sequence). The CDR3 totals 13 residues. V lost 3 bases and J lost 1, with 7 bases in between. The CDR3 protein is CSARQPSYNEQFF. The DNA for the CDR3 is TGCAGTGCTAGGCAGCCTTCCTACAATGAGCAGTTCTTC.

The chain uses TRBV20-1 and TRBJ2-4; 8 nucleotides match TRBD1. Unmatched junction bases numbered 9, after V lost 2 bases and J lost 0 bases. CDR3 length: 17 amino acids. Per the germline V gene, CDR1 is DFQATT and CDR2 is SNEGSKA (reference sequence). The CDR3, as DNA: TGCAGTGCTAGAACTGACGGACAGGGAGGAGCCAAAAACATTCAGTACTTC. This sequence encodes CSARTDGQGGAKNIQYF.

The chain combines TRBV4-3 with TRBJ2-7, with D possibly matching TRBD2 (7 bases). V was clipped by 1 base and J by 0 bases, with 19 bases between them. Germline V lookup: CDR1 LGHNA, CDR2 YSLEER. This CDR3 region has 18 residues. CDR3 nucleotides: TGCGCCAGCAGCCAAGTCTGGGGGGGCCCCTCCGGCTCCTACGAGCAGTACTTC. Translating it yields CASSQVWGGPSGSYEQYF.

The chain is built from TRBV2 and TRBJ1-2; D might be TRBD1 (5 bases). The V end lost 4 bases, the J end lost 0 bases, and 9 bases lay between the germline ends. Germline V gene data show CDR1 as SNHLY and CDR2 as FYNNEI. The CDR3 extends over 14 amino acids. The CDR3, as DNA: TGTGCCAGCAGTGGGACACTTTCTAACTATGGCTACACCTTC. It codes for CASSGTLSNYGYTF. The full variable domain, with the rest looked up from reference TRBV2 and TRBJ1-2, is EPEVTQTPSHQVTQMGQEVILRCVPISNHLYFYWYRQILGQKVEFLVSFYNNEISEKSEIFDDQFSVERPDGSNFTLKIRSTKLEDSAMYFCASSGTLSNYGYTFGSGTRLTVV.

This clonotype occurred once. V usage is TRBV6-2 or TRBV6-3 and J usage is TRBJ1-5; D not resolved. Trimming removed 7 bases from V and 10 bases from J, with 17 bases in between. This CDR3 contains 13 residues. Germline lookup yields CDR1 MNHEY and CDR2 SVGEGT. The CDR3 DNA is TGTGCCAGCAACCGGGGAACCGGGCAACCCCAGCATTTT. It translates to CASNRGTGQPQHF.

The chain employs TRBV6-5 and TRBJ1-2; 7 nucleotides match TRBD1. The CDR3 runs 12 residues. Losses at the gene ends were 6 bases for V and 7 bases for J; bases not matched to a gene: 5. The V gene's germline CDR1 is MNHEY and CDR2 SVGAGI. The CDR3 spells CASRQGERGYTF. CDR3 bases: TGTGCCAGCAGGCAGGGGGAGCGTGGCTACACCTTC.

This CDR3 reads CASGPGTTQFF. CDR3 coding DNA: TGTGCTAGTGGACCCGGGACTACGCAGTTCTTC. The chain is built from TRBV12-5 and TRBJ2-1; 7 nucleotides align to TRBD2. The CDR3 consists of 11 residues. J was trimmed by 12 bases and V by 6 bases; bases with no gene match: 5. From germline, CDR1 is LGHNT and CDR2 FRNRAP.

The table lists this clonotype with a few counts. The chain is built from TRBV28 and TRBJ1-2; 8 bases match TRBD1. Germline V gene sequence: CDR1 MDHEN, CDR2 SYDVKM. Trimming took 3 bases from V and 8 from J; bases not matched to a gene: 5. CDR3 size: 13 residues. The CDR3 protein is CASSFRDRRGYTF. CDR3 nucleotides: TGTGCCAGCAGTTTCCGGGACAGGAGGGGCTACACCTTC.

J is TRBJ2-5 and V is TRBV6-1, with TRBD1 matching over 9 bases. Unmatched junction bases numbered 6, after V lost 2 bases and J lost 5 bases. The germline gives CDR1 MNHNS, CDR2 SASEGT. The CDR3 contains 15 residues. The CDR3 coding sequence is TGTGCCAGCAGTGAACTAGGGACAGGGACCGAGACCCAGTACTTC. It codes for CASSELGTGTETQYF.

The chain joins TRBV29-1 to TRBJ1-1; 8 nucleotides align to TRBD1. Germline CDR1 and CDR2: SQVTM and ANQGSEA. The CDR3 contains 14 residues. The junction had 9 bases not matched to a gene; V was cut back by 5 bases and J by 4 bases. The CDR3 protein is CSVSPGGPGTEAFF. The CDR3 bases are TGCAGCGTTTCCCCAGGGGGCCCGGGCACTGAAGCTTTCTTT.

For this clonotype: A much larger clone differs from this one at a single base, so this may be a read error. The chain links TRBV29-1 to TRBJ2-6; tentative D call: TRBD1 (5 bases). CDR3 length: 13 residues. Germline CDR1 SQVTM, CDR2 ANQGSEA. CDR3 sequence: CSVQGSGANVRTF. The CDR3 DNA reads TGCAGCGTTCAAGGGTCTGGGGCCAACGTCCGGACTTTC.

The gene calls are TRBV5-1 and TRBJ2-1; TRBD1 aligns across 8 bases. V dropped 0 bases and J dropped 7; count of bases not matched to a gene: 9. The CDR3 sequence is 16 residues long. The germline V gene encodes CDR1 SGHRS and CDR2 YFSETQ. The CDR3 here is CASSLAGQGARNEQFF. The CDR3 coding sequence is TGCGCCAGCAGCTTGGCCGGCCAGGGGGCGAGAAATGAGCAGTTCTTC.

The V and J genes are TRBV20-1 and TRBJ1-5; no firm D call. The CDR3 contains 12 residues. V gave up 6 bases and J gave up 7 bases, with 13 bases separating them. CDR1 DFQATT and CDR2 SNEGSKA come from the germline V gene (reference sequence). The CDR3 here is CSARQVEQPQHF. In DNA form, the CDR3 reads TGCAGTGCCAGACAAGTAGAACAGCCCCAGCATTTT.